This TCR beta chain was profiled in a study of CD8+ T cells in alopecia areata (dated by TCRdb to the late 2010s). Turning to the overall study: To study T cell clonal expansion in alopecia areata, the researchers applied high-throughput TCRbeta sequencing to both the C3H/HeJ mouse model and human patients. TCRbeta CDR3 regions were amplified by immunoSEQ multiplex PCR with 35 Vbeta forward and 13 Jbeta reverse primers. RNA came from the PAXgene miRNA kit for fixed scalp, the miRNeasy kit for PBMCs, and the RNeasy kit for mouse skin. In humans, TCRbeta sequencing was performed on scalp tissue and on sorted CD4+ and CD8+ peripheral blood T cells from healthy controls and from patients with patchy or totalis/universalis alopecia areata. Clonality in the scalp was compared among normal scalp (n=4), patchy alopecia areata scalp (n=8), and alopecia totalis/universalis scalp (n=8). Study-wide conclusions, independent of this receptor: Higher clonality and more expanded CD8+ clones were observed in lesional scalp than in normal scalp, particularly in alopecia totalis/universalis, a finding suggestive of antigenic drive. Unlike mouse skin, which is dominated by gammadelta T cells, normal human skin has resident alphabeta T cells that are also sequenced, and this complicates analysis of the scalp TCR repertoire. Shared TCR sequences between patients were less evident than in mice, which may be partly attributable to HLA diversity in the patient population.

About this clone itself: What this receptor recognizes is not known. The input lacks base qualities; no much larger clone sits a single base away.

After PBMCs were isolated by density centrifugation and stained for CD3, CD4 and CD8, a FACSAria was used to sort CD4+ and CD8+ T cells. Unaffected controls provided scalp biopsies and blood samples. Library generation was performed with the immunoSEQ multiplex PCR assay. RNA was extracted from all samples and reverse transcribed into cDNA, which served as template for TCR sequencing. SuperScript III was used for first-strand cDNA synthesis, primed with a 2:1 mix of oligo-dT and random hexamers. A synthetic immune receptor repertoire was used to measure amplification bias, and any remaining bias was corrected computationally. From the authors' description of their analysis: After raw reads were preprocessed to remove errors, the CDR3 was defined following IMGT conventions as running from the conserved cysteine to phenylalanine. To get clonality, Shannon entropy was normalized by log2 of the number of productive unique TCRs and the result was subtracted from 1. Whether each scalp clone was CD4 or CD8 was inferred by checking scalp TCRbeta sequences against the CD4 and CD8 repertoires from sorted blood. TCRdb carries this immuneACCESS record with in-frame sequences only. Its versions omit some clonotypes, under half of them owing to an unresolved V gene in the studies checked, with the rest unexplained. V and J calls and clone size are copied from that table; D and trimming were computed from the DNA. The sample table shows 200,000 or so clones, and just over 55% are seen once. 4.5% to 6% of the sample lies in the top ten.

CDR1 and CDR2, looked up from the germline V gene, are MGHRA and YSYEKL. The V end loses 2 bases and the J end loses 8 bases, and a stretch of 7 bases separates them. The CDR3 numbers 12 residues from cysteine through phenylalanine. Only CDR3 DNA remains: 36 bases, in frame from the first base. Sequencing was done on a sample of CD8+ T cells sorted from blood. This sequence uses TRBV4-1 and TRBJ2-4, with the D segment identity uncertain. This sequence was found in a human donor in good health. The CDR3 region: CASSQHQDIQYF. The DNA reads as follows: TGCGCCAGCAGCCAACACCAGGACATTCAGTACTTC.